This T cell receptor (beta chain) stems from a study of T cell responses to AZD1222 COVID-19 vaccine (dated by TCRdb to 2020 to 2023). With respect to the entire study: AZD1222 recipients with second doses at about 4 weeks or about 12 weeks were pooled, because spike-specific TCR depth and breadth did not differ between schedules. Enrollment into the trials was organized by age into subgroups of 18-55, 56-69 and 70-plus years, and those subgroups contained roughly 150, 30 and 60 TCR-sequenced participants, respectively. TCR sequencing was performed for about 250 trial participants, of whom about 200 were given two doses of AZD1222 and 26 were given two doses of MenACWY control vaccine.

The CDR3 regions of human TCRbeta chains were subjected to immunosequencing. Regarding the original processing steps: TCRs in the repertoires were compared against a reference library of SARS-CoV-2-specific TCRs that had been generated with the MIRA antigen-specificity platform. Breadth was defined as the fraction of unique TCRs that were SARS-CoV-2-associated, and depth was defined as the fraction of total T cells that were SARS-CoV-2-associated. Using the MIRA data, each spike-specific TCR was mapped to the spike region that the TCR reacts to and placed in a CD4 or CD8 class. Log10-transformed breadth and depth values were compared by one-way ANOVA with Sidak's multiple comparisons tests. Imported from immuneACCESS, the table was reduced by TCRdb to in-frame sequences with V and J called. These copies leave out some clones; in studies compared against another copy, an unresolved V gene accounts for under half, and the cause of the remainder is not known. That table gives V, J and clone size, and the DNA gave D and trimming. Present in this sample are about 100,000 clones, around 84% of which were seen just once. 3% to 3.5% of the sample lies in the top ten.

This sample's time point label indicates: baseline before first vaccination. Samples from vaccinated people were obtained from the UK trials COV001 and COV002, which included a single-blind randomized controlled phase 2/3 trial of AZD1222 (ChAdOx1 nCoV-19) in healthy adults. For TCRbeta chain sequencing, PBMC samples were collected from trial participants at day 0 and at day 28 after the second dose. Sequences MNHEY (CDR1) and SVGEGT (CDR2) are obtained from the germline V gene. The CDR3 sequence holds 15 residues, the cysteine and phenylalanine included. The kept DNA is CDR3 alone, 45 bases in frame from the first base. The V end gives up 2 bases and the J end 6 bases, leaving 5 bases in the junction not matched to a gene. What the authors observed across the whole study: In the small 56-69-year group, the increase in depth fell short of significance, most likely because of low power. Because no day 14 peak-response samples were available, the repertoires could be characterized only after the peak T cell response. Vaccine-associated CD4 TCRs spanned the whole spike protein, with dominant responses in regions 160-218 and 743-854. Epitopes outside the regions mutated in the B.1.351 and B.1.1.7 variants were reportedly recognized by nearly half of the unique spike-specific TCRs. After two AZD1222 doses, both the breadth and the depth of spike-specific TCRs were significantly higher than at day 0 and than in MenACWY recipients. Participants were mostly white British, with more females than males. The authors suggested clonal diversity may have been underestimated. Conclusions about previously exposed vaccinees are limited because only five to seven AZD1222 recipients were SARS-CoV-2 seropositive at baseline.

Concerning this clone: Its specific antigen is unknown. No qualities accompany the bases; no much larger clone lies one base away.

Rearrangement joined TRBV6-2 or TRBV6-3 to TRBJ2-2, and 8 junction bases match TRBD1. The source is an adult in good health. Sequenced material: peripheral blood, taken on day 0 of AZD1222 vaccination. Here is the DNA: TGTGCCAGCAGTTACGCAGGGGGCAGGTCCGGGGAGCTGTTTTTT. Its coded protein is CASSYAGGRSGELFF.